This T cell receptor beta chain originates from a study of blood T cell repertoires in COVID-19. About the study: Spain, Italy and the United States supplied samples that represented acute and convalescent COVID-19. Sources were T cells, B-cell-depleted T cells, or PBMCs; the material itself was cDNA or gDNA.

Original data processing: Reference gene primer amplification yielded estimated nucleated cell counts. Data came from immunoSEQ multiplex PCR; TCRdb stores just in-frame clones and leaves some out. V and J calls and clone size come straight from that table; D and trimming were deduced from the DNA. The sample contains about 180,000 clones, about 80% of which appear only once. This TCR was recovered from a man in his 70s with active or convalescent COVID-19. The sequenced sample consisted of peripheral blood.

The CDR3 is CASSDWDRGTSNYGYTF. CDR3 nucleotide sequence: TGTGCCAGTAGCGACTGGGACAGGGGGACCTCTAACTATGGCTACACCTTC. The chain combines TRBV19 with TRBJ1-2; 11 bases are shared with TRBD1. The CDR3 has 17 residues. CDR1 and CDR2 (germline): LNHDA, SQIVND (reference sequence). J lost 0 bases, V lost 6 bases, and 9 bases had no gene match.